Detailed here is one TCR beta chain. The method was immunoSEQ multiplex PCR; TCRdb's version includes in-frame clones alone and lacks a portion of them. The repertoire holds roughly 160,000 clones, with 79% as singletons. This sample is drawn from a study of blood T cell repertoires in COVID-19. Turning to the study itself: Sources were T cells, B-cell-depleted T cells, or PBMCs; the material itself was cDNA or gDNA.

The germline V gene has CDR1 SGHNT and CDR2 YYREEE (reference sequence). Trimming took off 4 bases at V and 4 bases at J, with 14 bases between the two ends. The CDR3 has 14 residues. The specimen was peripheral blood. This clonotype was sampled from a woman between 55 and 75 years old with COVID-19, enrolled during active disease. V usage is TRBV5-4 and J usage is TRBJ2-5; possible D gene TRBD1, 6 bases. The CDR3 loop reads CASSVQGVLETQYF. The DNA for the CDR3 is TGTGCCAGCAGCGTACAGGGTGTTTTAGAGACCCAGTACTTC.